The present TCR beta chain was sequenced within a study of post-analysis software for immune sequencing data. Study in general: Patients with relapsing-remitting, secondary progressive and progressive-relapsing multiple sclerosis courses were all represented. Study-wide findings and caveats: People with multiple sclerosis had a significantly lower normalized Chao1 diversity than controls did. About five TRBV segments, including TRBV5-6, TRBV5-1 and TRBV20-1, were more frequent in patients than controls. Same-batch preparations were strongly co-clustered by F measure.

A word on this clonotype: Its specificity is not known. The missing conserved phenylalanine or tryptophan at the end of this CDR3 makes a read error likely.

The CDR3 is made up of 11 amino acids. From germline, CDR1 is MDHEN and CDR2 SYDVKM. V shed 4 bases and J shed 13 bases, with 11 bases lying between them. Each TCR beta cDNA library carried unique molecular identifiers. One entry per CDR3 protein results from TCRdb running MiXCR on the PCR reads. The repertoire holds 700,000 to 800,000 distinct CDR3 sequences, with roughly 30% as singletons. The chain joins TRBV28 to TRBJ2-4; D remains unclear. Sequencing was done on a sample of blood. This TCR came from a girl under 18 with multiple sclerosis. In nucleotides, the CDR3 is TGTGCCAGCAGTTCACGAGTAGGGCAGTACGTC. It codes for CASSSRVGQYV.